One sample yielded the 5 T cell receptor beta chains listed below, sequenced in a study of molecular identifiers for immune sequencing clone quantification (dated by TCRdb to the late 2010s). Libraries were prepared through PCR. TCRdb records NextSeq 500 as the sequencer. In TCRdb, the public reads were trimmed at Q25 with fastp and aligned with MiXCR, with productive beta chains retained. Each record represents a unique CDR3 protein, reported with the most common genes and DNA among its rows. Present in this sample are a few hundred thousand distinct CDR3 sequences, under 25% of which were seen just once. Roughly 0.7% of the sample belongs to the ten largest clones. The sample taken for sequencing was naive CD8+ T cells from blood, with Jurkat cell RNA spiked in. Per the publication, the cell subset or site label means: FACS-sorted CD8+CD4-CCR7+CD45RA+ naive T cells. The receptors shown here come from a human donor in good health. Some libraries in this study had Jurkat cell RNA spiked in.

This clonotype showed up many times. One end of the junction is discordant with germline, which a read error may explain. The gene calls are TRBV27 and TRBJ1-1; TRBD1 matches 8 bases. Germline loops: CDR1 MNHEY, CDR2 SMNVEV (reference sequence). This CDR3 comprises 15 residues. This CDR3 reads CASSLSGTGNTEAFF. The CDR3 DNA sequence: TGTGCCAGCAGTCTATCCGGGACAGGGAACACTGAAGCTTTCTTT.

The CDR3 loop reads CASRDTGWQALFF. The CDR3 bases are TGTGCCAGTAGGGACACGGGGTGGCAAGCACTGTTTTTT. The chain has TRBV19 and TRBJ1-4; a weak D match, TRBD1 (5 bases). Trimming stripped 6 bases from V and 13 bases from J, with 18 bases between. Per the germline V gene, CDR1 is LNHDA and CDR2 is SQIVND (reference sequence). This CDR3 region has 13 residues. Variable domain in full (rest from reference TRBV19 and TRBJ1-4): DGGITQSPKYLFRKEGQNVTLSCEQNLNHDAMYWYRQDPGQGLRLIYYSQIVNDFQKGDIAEGYSVSREKKESFPLTVTSAQKNPTAFYLCASRDTGWQALFFGSGTQLSVL.

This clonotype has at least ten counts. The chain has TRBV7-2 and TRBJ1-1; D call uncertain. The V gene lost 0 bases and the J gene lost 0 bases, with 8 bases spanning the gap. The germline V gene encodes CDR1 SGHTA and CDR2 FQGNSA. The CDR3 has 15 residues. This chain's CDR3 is CASSLASSLNTEAFF. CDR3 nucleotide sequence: TGTGCCAGCAGCTTAGCCAGCAGCCTGAACACTGAAGCTTTCTTT.

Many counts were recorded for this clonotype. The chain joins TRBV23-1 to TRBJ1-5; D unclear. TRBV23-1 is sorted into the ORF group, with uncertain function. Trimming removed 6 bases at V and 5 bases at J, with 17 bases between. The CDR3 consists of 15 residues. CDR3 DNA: TGCGCCAGCAGCCTACGCCGAGTTGGGCATCAGCCCCAGCATTTT. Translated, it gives CASSLRRVGHQPQHF.

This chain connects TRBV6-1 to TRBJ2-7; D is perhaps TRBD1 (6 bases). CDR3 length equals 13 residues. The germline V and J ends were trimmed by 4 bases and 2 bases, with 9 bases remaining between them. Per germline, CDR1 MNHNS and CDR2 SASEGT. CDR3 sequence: CASSANRAYEQYF. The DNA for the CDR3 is TGTGCCAGCAGTGCCAACAGGGCCTACGAGCAGTACTTC.